The present T cell receptor beta chain was sequenced within a study of response to subunit inactivated influenza vaccine. TCRdb independently ran MiXCR on the RT-PCR reads; one entry per CDR3 protein. The data show about 540,000 distinct CDR3 sequences, roughly 25% seen once. There are 16 residues in the CDR3. CDR1 and CDR2 from the germline V gene are LGHNA and YSLEER. Trimming pared 6 bases from V and 5 bases from J, leaving 19 bases between. Separately, the same data were catalogued under a study of T cells expressing NK-cell markers. From that paper: Template switching by 5'RACE with UMIs generated the TCR beta cDNA. Seven of the eight sequenced donors were classified as HCMV-seropositive, and one was classified as seronegative. Researchers report these clonotypes also headed the CD3+CD56-NKG2C+ fraction in a handful of donors.

This receptor was identified in a man aged 45-65 years who received an inactivated influenza vaccine. The chain carries TRBV4-3 and TRBJ1-4, with D perhaps matching TRBD1 (5 bases). The sequencing here drew on CD4+ T cells sorted from PBMCs, taken 11 to 12 days after vaccination. The CDR3 region has the DNA TGCGCCAGCAGAGGATCAGGCAGCCGGGGGAATGAAAAACTGTTTTTT. This codes for CASRGSGSRGNEKLFF.